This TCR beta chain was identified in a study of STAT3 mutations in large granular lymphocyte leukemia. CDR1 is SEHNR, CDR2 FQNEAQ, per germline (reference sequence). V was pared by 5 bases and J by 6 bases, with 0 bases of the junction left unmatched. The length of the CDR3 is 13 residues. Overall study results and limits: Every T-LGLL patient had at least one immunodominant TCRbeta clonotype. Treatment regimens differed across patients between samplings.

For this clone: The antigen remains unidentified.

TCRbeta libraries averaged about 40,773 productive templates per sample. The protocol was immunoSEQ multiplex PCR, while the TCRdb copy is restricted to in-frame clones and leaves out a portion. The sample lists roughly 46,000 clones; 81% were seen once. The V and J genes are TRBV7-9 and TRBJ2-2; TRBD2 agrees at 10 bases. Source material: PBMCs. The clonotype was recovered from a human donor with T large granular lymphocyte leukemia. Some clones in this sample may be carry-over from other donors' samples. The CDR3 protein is CASSTSGAGELFF. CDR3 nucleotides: TGTGCCAGCAGCACTAGCGGGGCCGGGGAGCTGTTTTTT.